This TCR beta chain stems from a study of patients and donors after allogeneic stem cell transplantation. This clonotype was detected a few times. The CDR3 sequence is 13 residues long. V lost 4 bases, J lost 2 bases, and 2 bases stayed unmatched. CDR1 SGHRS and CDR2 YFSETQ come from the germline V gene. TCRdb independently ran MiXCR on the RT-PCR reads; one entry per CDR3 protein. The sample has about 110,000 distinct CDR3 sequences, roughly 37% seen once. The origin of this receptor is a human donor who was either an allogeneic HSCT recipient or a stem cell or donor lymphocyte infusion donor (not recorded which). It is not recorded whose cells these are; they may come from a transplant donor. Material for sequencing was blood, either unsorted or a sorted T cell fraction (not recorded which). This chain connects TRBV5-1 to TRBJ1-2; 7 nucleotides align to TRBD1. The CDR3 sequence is CASSTQGNYGYTF. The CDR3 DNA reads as TGCGCCAGCAGCACACAGGGGAACTATGGCTACACCTTC. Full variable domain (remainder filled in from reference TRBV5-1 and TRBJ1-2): KAGVTQTPRYLIKTRGQQVTLSCSPISGHRSVSWYQQTPGQGLQFLFEYFSETQRNKGNFPGRFSGRQFSNSRSEMNVSTLELGDSALYLCASSTQGNYGYTFGSGTRLTVV.